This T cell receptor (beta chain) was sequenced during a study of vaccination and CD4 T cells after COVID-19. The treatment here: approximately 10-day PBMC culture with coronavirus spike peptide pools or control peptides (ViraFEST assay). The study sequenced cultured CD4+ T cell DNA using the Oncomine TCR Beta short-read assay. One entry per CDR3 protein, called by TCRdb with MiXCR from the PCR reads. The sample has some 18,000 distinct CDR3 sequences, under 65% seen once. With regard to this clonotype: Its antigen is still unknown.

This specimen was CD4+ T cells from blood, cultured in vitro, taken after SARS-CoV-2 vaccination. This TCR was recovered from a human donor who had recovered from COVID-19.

CDR3 sequence (DNA): TGTGCCAGCAGTTTGTTGGATTCACCCCTCCACTTT. Its protein is CASSLLDSPLHF. The genes are TRBV28 and TRBJ1-6; D remains ambiguous. V lost 3 bases and J 8 bases, leaving 5 bases between the germline ends. This CDR3 spans 12 amino acids. The germline V gene has CDR1 MDHEN and CDR2 SYDVKM.